One sample yielded the 20 T cell receptor beta chains listed below, sequenced in a study of blood T cell repertoires in COVID-19. Produced via immunoSEQ multiplex PCR; TCRdb's table is partial and in-frame only. The sample has about 280,000 clones; roughly 88% are singletons. Sequenced material: PBMCs or T cells enriched from blood (not recorded which). The receptors shown here come from a woman aged 25 to 39 who had recovered from COVID-19.

This chain's CDR3 is CASSPGPRGEKLFF. CDR3 DNA sequence: TGTGCCAGCAGTCCGGGCCCCCGCGGGGAAAAACTGTTTTTT. The rearrangement joins TRBV28 to TRBJ1-4; D uncertain. V was clipped by 5 bases and J by 8 bases, with 15 bases between them. Germline V gene sequence: CDR1 MDHEN, CDR2 SYDVKM. This CDR3 region has 14 residues. The full variable domain, in which reference TRBV28 and TRBJ1-4 provide the parts outside the CDR3, is DVKVTQSSRYLVKRTGEKVFLECVQDMDHENMFWYRQDPGLGLRLIYFSYDVKMKEKGDIPEGYSVSREKKERFSLILESASTNQTSMYLCASSPGPRGEKLFFGSGTQLSVL.

This rearrangement joins TRBV6-2 or TRBV6-3 to TRBJ1-2; a possible D gene is TRBD1 (5 bases). This CDR3 is 13 amino acids long. Trimming pared 0 bases from V and 8 bases from J, leaving 10 bases between. CDR1 and CDR2 (germline): MNHEY, SVGEGT. CDR3 nucleotides: TGTGCCAGCAGTTACTCGAATCAGGGAGGCTACACCTTC. It is translated as CASSYSNQGGYTF.

The chain carries TRBV5-1 and TRBJ1-1; D might be TRBD1 (6 bases). The CDR3 length is 18 residues. V lost 4 bases to trimming and J lost 1 base, with 23 bases between them. Germline V gene lookup returns CDR1 SGHRS and CDR2 YFSETQ. The DNA for the CDR3 is TGCGCCAGCAGCGTGACAGGACAACGACCGATTGGGAACACTGAAGCTTTCTTT. Protein: CASSVTGQRPIGNTEAFF.

The table lists this clone with a count of one. The J gene is TRBJ1-1, the V gene TRBV10-3; 9 bases map to TRBD1. This CDR3 is built from 15 residues. The junction had 3 bases not matched to a gene; V was cut back by 4 bases and J by 0 bases. The germline CDR1 and CDR2 sequences are ENHRY and SYGVKD. As DNA, the CDR3 is TGTGCCATCAGTGCCCGGGACAGGGTGAACACTGAAGCTTTCTTT. It specifies CAISARDRVNTEAFF.

The V call is TRBV28, the J call TRBJ1-5; unclear D gene. Trimming left V 11 bases short and J 0 bases short, with 11 bases between. This CDR3 region has 13 residues. Germline loops: CDR1 MDHEN, CDR2 SYDVKM. The CDR3 nucleotides read TGTGCCGCTTCAGGTGATAGCAATCAGCCCCAGCATTTT. As protein: CAASGDSNQPQHF. Complete variable domain (other parts from reference TRBV28 and TRBJ1-5): DVKVTQSSRYLVKRTGEKVFLECVQDMDHENMFWYRQDPGLGLRLIYFSYDVKMKEKGDIPEGYSVSREKKERFSLILESASTNQTSMYLCAASGDSNQPQHFGDGTRLSIL.

The chain recombines TRBV6-6 with TRBJ1-6; 7 bases map to TRBD1. Looked up from germline, CDR1 is MNHNY and CDR2 is SVGAGI (reference sequence). The length of the CDR3 is 14 residues. Losses at the gene ends were 8 bases for V and 9 bases for J; bases not matched to a gene: 10. The chain's CDR3 is CASYSGTAISPLHF. The CDR3, as DNA: TGTGCCAGCTACTCCGGGACAGCCATTTCACCCCTCCACTTT.

This rearrangement joins TRBV9 to TRBJ2-7; the match to TRBD2 covers 14 bases. J gave up 4 bases and V 0 bases, and 6 bases lay outside the gene matches. The CDR3 runs 17 residues. Germline V gene data show CDR1 as SGDLS and CDR2 as YYNGEE. CDR3: CASSVGGTSGSGYEQYF. The DNA for the CDR3 is TGTGCCAGCAGCGTAGGGGGGACTAGCGGGAGTGGGTACGAGCAGTACTTC.

This clone was detected once. The chain has TRBV5-1 and TRBJ1-3; perhaps TRBD1 as D (6 bases). Germline loops: CDR1 SGHRS, CDR2 YFSETQ. The V and J ends lost 4 bases and 3 bases respectively, with 8 bases between them. The length of the CDR3 is 13 residues. CDR3 loop: CASSKQGGNTIYF. In DNA form, the CDR3 reads TGCGCCAGCAGCAAACAGGGTGGAAACACCATATATTTT.

The rearrangement joins TRBV27 to TRBJ2-3, with a weak D call TRBD1 (5 bases). The CDR3 is made up of 15 amino acids. Germline assignment: CDR1 MNHEY and CDR2 SMNVEV (reference sequence). The V gene lost 3 bases and the J gene lost 3 bases, with 13 bases spanning the gap. CDR3 coding DNA: TGTGCCAGCAGTTTGGCAGGGAAAGGTACAGATACGCAGTATTTT. Its protein is CASSLAGKGTDTQYF.

The chain joins TRBV6-6 to TRBJ1-6; D perhaps matches TRBD1 (5 bases). Trimming took 6 bases from V and 5 from J, leaving 14 bases between them. This CDR3 is built from 15 residues. Looked up from germline, CDR1 is MNHNY and CDR2 is SVGAGI (reference sequence). The CDR3 loop reads CASSPRGRDNSPLHF. The CDR3 nucleotides are TGTGCCAGCAGCCCGCGGGGCAGGGATAATTCACCCCTCCACTTT.

The chain recombines TRBV5-6 with TRBJ1-1; possibly TRBD1 for D (5 bases). The CDR3 sequence is 15 residues long. Germline CDR1 SGHDT, CDR2 YYEEEE. Trimming stripped 0 bases from V and 6 bases from J, with 15 bases between. The CDR3 nucleotides are TGTGCCAGCAGCTTGGCGGGGGATTTCAAGGCTGAAGCTTTCTTT. Translating it yields CASSLAGDFKAEAFF.

The chain uses TRBV27 and TRBJ2-7, with 7 positions matching TRBD2. Trimming cost V 6 bases and J 2 bases; bases outside gene matches: 4. This CDR3 spans 13 amino acids. Germline V gene sequence: CDR1 MNHEY, CDR2 SMNVEV (reference sequence). The DNA for the CDR3 is TGTGCCAGCAGCAGACGGGGGGCCTACGAGCAGTACTTC. Its translation is CASSRRGAYEQYF.

The rearrangement joins TRBV2 to TRBJ2-5; the D gene is possibly TRBD2 (6 bases). The germline gives CDR1 SNHLY, CDR2 FYNNEI. The CDR3 is 13 amino acids. Trimming took 8 bases from V and 4 from J, leaving 14 bases between them. CDR3 residues: CASAMPAGETQYF. The CDR3 DNA reads as TGTGCCAGCGCCATGCCAGCGGGAGAGACCCAGTACTTC.

The chain is built from TRBV5-5 and TRBJ1-2; D possibly corresponds to TRBD1 (6 bases). V lost 3 bases, J lost 2 bases, and 20 bases lay in between. The CDR3 consists of 17 residues. The germline gives CDR1 SGHKS, CDR2 YYEKEE (reference sequence). Here the CDR3 DNA reads TGTGCCAGCAGCTCGAAGGACAGCGGGGAGTGGAACTATGGCTACACCTTC. This codes for CASSSKDSGEWNYGYTF. The full variable domain, with the rest looked up from reference TRBV5-5 and TRBJ1-2, is DAGVTQSPTHLIKTRGQQVTLRCSPISGHKSVSWYQQVLGQGPQFIFQYYEKEERGRGNFPDRFSARQFPNYSSELNVNALLLGDSALYLCASSSKDSGEWNYGYTFGSGTRLTVV.

The chain employs TRBV18 and TRBJ2-5; the D is unclear. This CDR3 spans 11 amino acids. Germline CDR1 reads KGHSH; CDR2 reads LQKENI. Trimming removed 4 bases from V and 4 bases from J, with 4 bases in between. In nucleotides, the CDR3 is TGTGCCAGCTCACTCGTAGAGACCCAGTACTTC. Protein product: CASSLVETQYF.

This chain links TRBV5-1 with TRBJ2-7; D might be TRBD2 (6 bases). V shed 0 bases and J shed 3 bases, with 13 bases lying between them. CDR1 and CDR2 (germline): SGHRS, YFSETQ. This CDR3 has 15 residues. The CDR3 sequence is CASSLVASEIYEQYF. The CDR3 DNA is TGCGCCAGCAGCTTGGTAGCTAGCGAGATCTACGAGCAGTACTTC.

V gene TRBV5-8 combines with J gene TRBJ2-3; the D gene is possibly TRBD2 (6 bases). V was cut by 3 bases and J by 2 bases, with 13 bases left in between. CDR3 length: 15 amino acids. Germline V lookup: CDR1 SGHTS, CDR2 YDEGEE. The CDR3 sequence is CASSSLGGVTDTQYF. DNA of the CDR3: TGTGCCAGCAGCTCACTCGGCGGGGTCACAGATACGCAGTATTTT.

The chain is built from TRBV19 and TRBJ2-5, with D maybe TRBD1 (5 bases). The CDR3 extends over 15 amino acids. The ends were cut back, 4 bases at V and 1 base at J, with 13 bases in the middle. Germline V gives CDR1 LNHDA, CDR2 SQIVND (reference sequence). The CDR3 region has the DNA TGTGCCAGTAGTACCTCGGAAGGGGCCCAAGAGACCCAGTACTTC. Amino acid sequence: CASSTSEGAQETQYF.

The V and J genes are TRBV24-1 and TRBJ1-4; tentatively, D is TRBD1 (5 bases). V lost 0 bases and J 7 bases, leaving 17 bases between the germline ends. This CDR3 has 17 residues. CDR1 KGHDR and CDR2 SFDVKD come from the germline V gene. The chain's CDR3 is CATSDLGDSRLGEKLFF. The CDR3 coding sequence is TGTGCCACCAGTGATTTGGGAGACAGTCGTCTCGGTGAAAAACTGTTTTTT.

The rearrangement joins TRBV18 to TRBJ1-6, with D maybe TRBD1 (6 bases). Trimming removed 0 bases at V and 0 bases at J, with 9 bases between. In germline, CDR1 is KGHSH, CDR2 LQKENI. The length of the CDR3 is 17 residues. CDR3 sequence: CASSPPTGSSYNSPLHF. The CDR3, as DNA: TGTGCCAGCTCACCACCGACAGGAAGCTCCTATAATTCACCCCTCCACTTT.